The present T cell receptor (beta chain) was sequenced within a study of T cell responses to AZD1222 COVID-19 vaccine. Study-level findings and limits: Reports indicate that nearly half of spike-specific TCRs are directed at unmutated variant regions. The CD4 TCRs associated with vaccination extended across spike and predominated at 160-218 and 743-854.

This CDR3 is built from 13 residues. V was trimmed by 8 bases and J by 1 base, leaving 11 bases between them. The germline gives CDR1 MNHEY, CDR2 SVGAGI. Remarks on this clone: The antigen remains undetermined.

Clones were read by immunoSEQ multiplex PCR, and TCRdb kept only the in-frame ones, dropping some. Of hundreds of thousands of clones in the sample, approximately 94% were seen once. This clonotype was sampled from an adult in good health. This rearrangement joins TRBV6-5 to TRBJ1-1; D not certain. The sequencing used peripheral blood, collected on day 0 of MenACWY control vaccination. The CDR3: CASYRTGNTEAFF. In DNA form, the CDR3 reads TGTGCCAGCTACCGGACGGGGAACACTGAAGCTTTCTTT.